The source of this TCR beta chain is a study of blood T cells in healthy people across ages. Primed by a sample-barcoded 5' primer and a J-beta primer mix, a second PCR proceeded for about 6 to 11 cycles. Each cDNA molecule was tagged by a template-switch adaptor with 12 random nucleotides. TCRdb reanalysed the 5' RACE reads using MiXCR and keeps one entry per CDR3 protein. The sample has about 620,000 distinct CDR3 sequences, roughly 20% seen once. V shed 6 bases, J shed 7 bases, and the junction held 7 bases outside the gene matches. Germline V gene data show CDR1 as MDHEN and CDR2 as SYDVKM. The length of the CDR3 is 14 residues.

Sequencing was performed on blood. The clonotype originates from a man in his 70s in good health. V is TRBV28 and J is TRBJ2-2; TRBD2 matches at 8 bases. The chain's CDR3 is CASRGLEKRGELFF. The DNA of the CDR3 is TGTGCCAGCAGGGGACTAGAGAAACGCGGGGAGCTGTTTTTT. Full variable domain (outside the CDR3, taken from reference TRBV28 and TRBJ2-2): DVKVTQSSRYLVKRTGEKVFLECVQDMDHENMFWYRQDPGLGLRLIYFSYDVKMKEKGDIPEGYSVSREKKERFSLILESASTNQTSMYLCASRGLEKRGELFFGEGSRLTVL.